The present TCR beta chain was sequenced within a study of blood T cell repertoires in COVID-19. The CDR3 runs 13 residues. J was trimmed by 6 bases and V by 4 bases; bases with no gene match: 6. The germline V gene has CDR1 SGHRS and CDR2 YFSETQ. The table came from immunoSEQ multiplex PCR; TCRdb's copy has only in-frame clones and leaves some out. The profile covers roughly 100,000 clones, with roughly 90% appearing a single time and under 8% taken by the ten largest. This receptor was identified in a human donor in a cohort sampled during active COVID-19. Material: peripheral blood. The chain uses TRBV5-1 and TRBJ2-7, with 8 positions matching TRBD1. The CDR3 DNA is TGCGCCAGCAGCACCGGACAGGGCCCCGAGCAGTACTTC. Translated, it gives CASSTGQGPEQYF.